The clone carrying this T cell receptor (beta chain) has more than one count but fewer than ten. Its antigen is unknown. The sample is drawn from a study of identical twins. Study-level results: Conclusions were drawn cross-sectionally by statistical analysis, without following the same donors. Cord blood beta clonotypes present at high abundance carried fewer insertions; no such pattern appeared in memory repertoires.

Template switching added a universal primer site, and cDNA bore unique molecular identifiers. MiXCR was run by TCRdb on the 5' RACE reads, yielding one entry per CDR3 protein. This sample has roughly 1,500,000 distinct CDR3 sequences, with less than 40% found just once. Everyone who gave samples was a healthy Caucasian. Sequencing was carried out using cord blood. This sequence originates from a newborn girl in good health.

In DNA, the CDR3 is TGTGCCACCAGTGATTTGCGGCAGGGTTCCTACAATGAGCAGTTCTTC. It is translated as CATSDLRQGSYNEQFF. This chain uses TRBV24-1 with TRBJ2-1; possibly TRBD1 for D (5 bases). The germline CDR1 and CDR2 sequences are KGHDR and SFDVKD. The CDR3 consists of 16 residues. V was clipped by 0 bases and J by 1 base, with 9 bases between them.